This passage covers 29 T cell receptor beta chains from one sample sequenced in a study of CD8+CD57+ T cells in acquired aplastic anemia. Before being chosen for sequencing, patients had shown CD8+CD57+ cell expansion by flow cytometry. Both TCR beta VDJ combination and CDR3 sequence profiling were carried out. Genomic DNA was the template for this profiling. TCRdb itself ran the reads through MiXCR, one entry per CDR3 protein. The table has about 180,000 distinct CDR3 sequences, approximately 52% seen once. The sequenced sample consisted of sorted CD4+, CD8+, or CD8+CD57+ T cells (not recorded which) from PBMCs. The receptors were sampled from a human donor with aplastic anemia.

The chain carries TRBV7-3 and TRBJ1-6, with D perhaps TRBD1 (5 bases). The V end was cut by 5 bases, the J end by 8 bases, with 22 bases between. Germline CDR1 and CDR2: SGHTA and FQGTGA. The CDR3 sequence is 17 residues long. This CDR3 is CASSLTPRQRQHSPLHF. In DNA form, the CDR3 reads TGTGCCAGCAGCCTCACCCCCCGACAGCGACAGCATTCACCCCTCCACTTT.

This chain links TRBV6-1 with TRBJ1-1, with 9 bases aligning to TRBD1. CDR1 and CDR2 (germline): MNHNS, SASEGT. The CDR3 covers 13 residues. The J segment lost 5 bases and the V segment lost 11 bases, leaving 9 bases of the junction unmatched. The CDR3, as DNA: TGTGCCGGCGAGGACAGGGGAGGAACTGAAGCTTTCTTT. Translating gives CAGEDRGGTEAFF.

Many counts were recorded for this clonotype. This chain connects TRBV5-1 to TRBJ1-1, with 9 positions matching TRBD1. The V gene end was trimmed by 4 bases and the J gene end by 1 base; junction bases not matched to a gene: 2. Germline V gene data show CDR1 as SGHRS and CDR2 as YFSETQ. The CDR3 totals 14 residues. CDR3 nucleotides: TGCGCCAGCAGCCGGGGACAGGGGAACACTGAAGCTTTCTTT. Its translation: CASSRGQGNTEAFF.

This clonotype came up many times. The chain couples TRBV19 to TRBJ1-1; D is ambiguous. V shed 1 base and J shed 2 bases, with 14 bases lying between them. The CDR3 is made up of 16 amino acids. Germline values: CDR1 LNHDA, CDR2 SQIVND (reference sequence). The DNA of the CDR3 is TGTGCCAGTAGTATAGGAGGGCAGCGAACTAACACTGAAGCTTTCTTT. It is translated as CASSIGGQRTNTEAFF. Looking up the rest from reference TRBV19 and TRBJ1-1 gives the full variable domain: DGGITQSPKYLFRKEGQNVTLSCEQNLNHDAMYWYRQDPGQGLRLIYYSQIVNDFQKGDIAEGYSVSREKKESFPLTVTSAQKNPTAFYLCASSIGGQRTNTEAFFGQGTRLTVV.

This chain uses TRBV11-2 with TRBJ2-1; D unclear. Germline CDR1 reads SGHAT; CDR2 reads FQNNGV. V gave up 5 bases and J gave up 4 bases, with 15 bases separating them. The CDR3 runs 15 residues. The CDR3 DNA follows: TGTGCCAGCAGCCCCAGTAAAGACAAGTACAATGAGCAGTTCTTC. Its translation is CASSPSKDKYNEQFF.

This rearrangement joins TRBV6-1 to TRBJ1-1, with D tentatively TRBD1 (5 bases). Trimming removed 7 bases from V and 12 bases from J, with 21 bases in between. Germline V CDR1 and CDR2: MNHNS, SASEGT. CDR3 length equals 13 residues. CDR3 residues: CASNPAFGGTPFF. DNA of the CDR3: TGTGCCAGCAATCCCGCTTTTGGGGGGACGCCTTTCTTT.

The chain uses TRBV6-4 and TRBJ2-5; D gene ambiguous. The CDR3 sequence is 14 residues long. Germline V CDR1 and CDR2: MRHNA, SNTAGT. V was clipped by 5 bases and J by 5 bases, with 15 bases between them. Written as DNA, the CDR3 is TGTGCCAGCAGTCGCGACTGGGGTCGTGAGACCCAGTACTTC. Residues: CASSRDWGRETQYF.

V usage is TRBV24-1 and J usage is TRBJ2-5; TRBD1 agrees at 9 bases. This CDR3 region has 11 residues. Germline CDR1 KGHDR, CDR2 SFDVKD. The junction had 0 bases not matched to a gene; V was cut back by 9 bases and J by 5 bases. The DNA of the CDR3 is TGTGCCACCGGACAGGGGGAGACCCAGTACTTC. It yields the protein CATGQGETQYF.

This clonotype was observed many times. For the CDR3, the DNA is TGTGCCAGCAGCCCCGCAGCTACCTACGAGCAGTACTTC. It is translated as CASSPAATYEQYF. This chain uses TRBV14 with TRBJ2-7; D ambiguous. Germline CDR1 is SGHDN and CDR2 is FVKESK. V was clipped by 4 bases and J by 2 bases, with 9 bases between them. The CDR3 has 13 residues.

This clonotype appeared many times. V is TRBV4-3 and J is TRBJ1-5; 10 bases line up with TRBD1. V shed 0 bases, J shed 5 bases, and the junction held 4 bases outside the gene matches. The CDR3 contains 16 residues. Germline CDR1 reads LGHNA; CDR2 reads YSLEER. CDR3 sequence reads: CASSQETGGFDQPQHF. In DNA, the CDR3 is TGCGCCAGCAGCCAAGAGACAGGGGGCTTCGATCAGCCCCAGCATTTT.

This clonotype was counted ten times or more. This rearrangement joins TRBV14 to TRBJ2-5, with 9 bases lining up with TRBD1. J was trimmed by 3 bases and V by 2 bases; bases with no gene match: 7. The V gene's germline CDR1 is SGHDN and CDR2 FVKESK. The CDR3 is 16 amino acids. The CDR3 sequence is CASSQLPGQGKETQYF. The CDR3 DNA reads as TGTGCCAGCAGCCAACTCCCGGGACAGGGCAAAGAGACCCAGTACTTC.

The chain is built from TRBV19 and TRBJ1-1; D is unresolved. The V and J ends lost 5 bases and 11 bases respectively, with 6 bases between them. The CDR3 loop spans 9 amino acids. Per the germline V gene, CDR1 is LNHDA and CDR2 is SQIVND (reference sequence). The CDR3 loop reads CASSYPAFF. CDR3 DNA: TGTGCCAGTAGTTATCCGGCTTTCTTT.

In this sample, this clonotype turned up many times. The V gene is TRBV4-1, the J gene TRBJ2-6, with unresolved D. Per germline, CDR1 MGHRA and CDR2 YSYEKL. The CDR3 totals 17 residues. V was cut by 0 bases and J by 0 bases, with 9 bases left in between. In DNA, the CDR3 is TGCGCCAGCAGCCAAGAATCGGCATCCTCTGGGGCCAACGTCCTGACTTTC. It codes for CASSQESASSGANVLTF.

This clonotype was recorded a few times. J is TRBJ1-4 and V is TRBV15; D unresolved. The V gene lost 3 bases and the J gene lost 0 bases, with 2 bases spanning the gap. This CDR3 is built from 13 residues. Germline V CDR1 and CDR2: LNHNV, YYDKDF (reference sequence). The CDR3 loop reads CATSRATNEKLFF. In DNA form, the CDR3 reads TGTGCCACCAGCAGGGCAACTAATGAAAAACTGTTTTTT.

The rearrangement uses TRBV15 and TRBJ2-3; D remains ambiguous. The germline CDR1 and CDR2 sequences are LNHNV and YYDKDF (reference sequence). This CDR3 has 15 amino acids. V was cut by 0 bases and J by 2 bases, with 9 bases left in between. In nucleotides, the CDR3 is TGTGCCACCAGCAGAGATACTGGAAACACAGATACGCAGTATTTT. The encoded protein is CATSRDTGNTDTQYF.

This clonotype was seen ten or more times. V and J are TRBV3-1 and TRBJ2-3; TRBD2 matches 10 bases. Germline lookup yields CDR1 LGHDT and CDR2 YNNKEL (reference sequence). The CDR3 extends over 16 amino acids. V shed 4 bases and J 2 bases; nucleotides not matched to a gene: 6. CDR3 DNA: TGTGCCAGCAGCCCCACAGCGGGAGGGCCCACAGATACGCAGTATTTT. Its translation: CASSPTAGGPTDTQYF.

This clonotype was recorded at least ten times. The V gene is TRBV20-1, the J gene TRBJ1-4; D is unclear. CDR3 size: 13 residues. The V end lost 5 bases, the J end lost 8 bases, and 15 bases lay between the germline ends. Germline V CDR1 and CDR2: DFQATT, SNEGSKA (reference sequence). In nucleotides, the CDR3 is TGCAGTGCTCCTCATGAGGTCGGGGAAAAACTGTTTTTT. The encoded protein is CSAPHEVGEKLFF.

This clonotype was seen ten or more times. CDR3 sequence (DNA): TGTGCCAGCAGCGTAGGGGGTCTGAATTCACCCCTCCACTTT. This codes for CASSVGGLNSPLHF. The rearrangement links TRBV7-2 to TRBJ1-6; a weak D match, TRBD1 (6 bases). The CDR3 runs to 14 residues. From germline, CDR1 is SGHTA and CDR2 FQGNSA. Deletions cut 5 bases from V and 7 bases from J, with 12 bases between. The variable domain in full, completed from reference TRBV7-2 and TRBJ1-6, reads GAGVSQSPSNKVTEKGKDVELRCDPISGHTALYWYRQSLGQGLEFLIYFQGNSAPDKSGLPSDRFSAERTGGSVSTLTIQRTQQEDSAVYLCASSVGGLNSPLHFGNGTRLTVT.

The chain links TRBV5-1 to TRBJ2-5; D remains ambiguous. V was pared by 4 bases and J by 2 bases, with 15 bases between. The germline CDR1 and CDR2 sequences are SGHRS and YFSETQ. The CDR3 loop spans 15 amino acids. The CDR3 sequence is CASSTTPGMQETQYF. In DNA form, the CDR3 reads TGCGCCAGCAGCACTACACCGGGTATGCAAGAGACCCAGTACTTC. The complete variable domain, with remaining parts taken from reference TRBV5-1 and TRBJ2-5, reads KAGVTQTPRYLIKTRGQQVTLSCSPISGHRSVSWYQQTPGQGLQFLFEYFSETQRNKGNFPGRFSGRQFSNSRSEMNVSTLELGDSALYLCASSTTPGMQETQYFGPGTRLLVL.

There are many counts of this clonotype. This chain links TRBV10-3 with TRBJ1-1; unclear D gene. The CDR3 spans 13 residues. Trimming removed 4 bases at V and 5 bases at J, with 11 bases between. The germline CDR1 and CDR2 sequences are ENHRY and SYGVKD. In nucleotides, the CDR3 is TGTGCCATCAGTGCCTCATCCAGGACTGAAGCTTTCTTT. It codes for CAISASSRTEAFF.

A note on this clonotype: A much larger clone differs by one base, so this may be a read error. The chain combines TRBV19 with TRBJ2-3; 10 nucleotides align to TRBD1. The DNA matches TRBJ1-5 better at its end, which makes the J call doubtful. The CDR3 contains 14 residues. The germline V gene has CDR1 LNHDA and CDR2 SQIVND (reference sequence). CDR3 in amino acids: CAIKTGGTTDAQHF. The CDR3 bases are TGTGCCATTAAGACAGGGGGCACGACAGATGCGCAGCATTTT.

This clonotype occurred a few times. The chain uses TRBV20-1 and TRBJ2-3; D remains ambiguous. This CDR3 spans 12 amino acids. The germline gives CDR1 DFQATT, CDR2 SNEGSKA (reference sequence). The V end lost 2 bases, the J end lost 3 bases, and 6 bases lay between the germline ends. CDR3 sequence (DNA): TGCAGTGCTAGAAGTCGGACAGATACGCAGTATTTT. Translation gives CSARSRTDTQYF.

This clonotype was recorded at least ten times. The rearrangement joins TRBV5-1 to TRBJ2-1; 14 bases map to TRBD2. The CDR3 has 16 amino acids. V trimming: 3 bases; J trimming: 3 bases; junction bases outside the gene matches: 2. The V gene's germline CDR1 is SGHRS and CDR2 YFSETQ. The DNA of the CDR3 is TGCGCCAGCAGCTGGACTAGCGGGAGGAACTACAATGAGCAGTTCTTC. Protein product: CASSWTSGRNYNEQFF.

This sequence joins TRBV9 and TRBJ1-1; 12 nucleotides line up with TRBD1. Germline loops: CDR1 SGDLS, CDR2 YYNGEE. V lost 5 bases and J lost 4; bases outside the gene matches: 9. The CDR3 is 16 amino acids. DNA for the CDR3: TGTGCCAGCAGTGGGACAGGGGGCGGTGGGGGCACTGAAGCTTTCTTT. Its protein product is CASSGTGGGGGTEAFF. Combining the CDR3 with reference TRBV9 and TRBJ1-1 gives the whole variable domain DSGVTQTPKHLITATGQRVTLRCSPRSGDLSVYWYQQSLDQGLQFLIQYYNGEERAKGNILERFSAQQFPDLHSELNLSSLELGDSALYFCASSGTGGGGGTEAFFGQGTRLTVV.

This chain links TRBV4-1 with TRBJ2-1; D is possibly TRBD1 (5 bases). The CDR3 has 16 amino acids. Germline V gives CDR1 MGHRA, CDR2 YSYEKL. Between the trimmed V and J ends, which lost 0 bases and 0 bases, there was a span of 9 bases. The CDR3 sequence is CASSQDPRDSYNEQFF. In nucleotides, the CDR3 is TGCGCCAGCAGCCAAGATCCCAGGGACTCCTACAATGAGCAGTTCTTC.

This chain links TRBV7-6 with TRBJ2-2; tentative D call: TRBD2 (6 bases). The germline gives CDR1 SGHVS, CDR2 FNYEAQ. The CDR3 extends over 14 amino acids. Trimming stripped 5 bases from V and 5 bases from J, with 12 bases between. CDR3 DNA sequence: TGTGCCAGCAGCGCGGGACGGAATACCGGGGAGCTGTTTTTT. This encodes CASSAGRNTGELFF.

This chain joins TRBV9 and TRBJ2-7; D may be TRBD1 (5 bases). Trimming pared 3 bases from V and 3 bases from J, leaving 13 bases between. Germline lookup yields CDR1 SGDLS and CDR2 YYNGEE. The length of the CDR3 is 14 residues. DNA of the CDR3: TGTGCCAGCAGCGCCTTCGATGACAGCTACGAGCAGTACTTC. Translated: CASSAFDDSYEQYF.

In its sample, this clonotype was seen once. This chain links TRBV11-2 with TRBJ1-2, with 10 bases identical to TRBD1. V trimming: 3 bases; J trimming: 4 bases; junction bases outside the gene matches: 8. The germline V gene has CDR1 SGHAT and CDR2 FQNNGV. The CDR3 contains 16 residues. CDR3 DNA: TGTGCCAGCAGCTTGTTGGGGACAGGGGTAAGCTATGGCTACACCTTC. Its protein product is CASSLLGTGVSYGYTF.

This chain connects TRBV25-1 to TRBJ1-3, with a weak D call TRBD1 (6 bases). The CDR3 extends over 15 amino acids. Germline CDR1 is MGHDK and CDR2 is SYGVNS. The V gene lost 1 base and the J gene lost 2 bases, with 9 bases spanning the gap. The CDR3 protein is CASSESGVAGNTIYF. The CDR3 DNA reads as TGTGCCAGCAGTGAATCAGGGGTCGCTGGAAACACCATATATTTT.